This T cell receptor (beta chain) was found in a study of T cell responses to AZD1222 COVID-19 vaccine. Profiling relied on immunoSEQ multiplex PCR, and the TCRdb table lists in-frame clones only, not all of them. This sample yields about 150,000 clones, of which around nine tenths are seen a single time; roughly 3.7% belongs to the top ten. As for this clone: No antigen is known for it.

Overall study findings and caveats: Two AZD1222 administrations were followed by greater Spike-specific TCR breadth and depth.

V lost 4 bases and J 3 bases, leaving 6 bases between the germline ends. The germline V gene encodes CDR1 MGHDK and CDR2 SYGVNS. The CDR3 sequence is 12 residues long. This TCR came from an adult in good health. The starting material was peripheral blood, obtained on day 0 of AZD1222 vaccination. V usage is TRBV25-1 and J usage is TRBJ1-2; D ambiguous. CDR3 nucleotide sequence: TGTGCCAGCAGTGCACAGCACTATGGCTACACCTTC. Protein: CASSAQHYGYTF.